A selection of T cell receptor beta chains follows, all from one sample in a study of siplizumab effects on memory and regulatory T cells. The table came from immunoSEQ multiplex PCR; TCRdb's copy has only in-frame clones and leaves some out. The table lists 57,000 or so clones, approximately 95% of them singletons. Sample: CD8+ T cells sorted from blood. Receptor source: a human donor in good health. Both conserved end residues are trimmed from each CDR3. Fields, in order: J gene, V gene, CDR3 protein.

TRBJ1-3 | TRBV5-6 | ASSETGGYSGNTIY
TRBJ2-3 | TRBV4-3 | ASSLASGTDTQY
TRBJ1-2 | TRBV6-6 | ASSLPGVGYT
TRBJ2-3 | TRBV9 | ASSVGRADTQY
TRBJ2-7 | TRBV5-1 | ASRPDSLEQY
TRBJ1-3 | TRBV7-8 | ASSPRDSPSGNTIY
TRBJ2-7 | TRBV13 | ASSFSGRGSYEQY
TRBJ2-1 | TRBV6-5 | ASSYSGSYNEQF
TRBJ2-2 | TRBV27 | ASSFPRGELF
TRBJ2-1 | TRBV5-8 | ASSSGLAGGPYNEQF
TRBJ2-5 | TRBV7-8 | ASSFLRVSEETQY
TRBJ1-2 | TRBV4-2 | ASSQEGGADGYT
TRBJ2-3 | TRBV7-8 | ASSLVTGDTDTQY
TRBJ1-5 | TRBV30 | AWSSGQGDQPQH
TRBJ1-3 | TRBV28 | ASTYFSGEYGNTIY
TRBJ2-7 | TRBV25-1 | ASDGTESYEQY
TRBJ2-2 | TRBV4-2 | ASSQVGTGLYGELF
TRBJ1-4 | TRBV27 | ASRTRDRVNEKLF
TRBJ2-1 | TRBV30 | AWGRDSSYNEQF
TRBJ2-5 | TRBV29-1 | SVDSPEEEGTQY
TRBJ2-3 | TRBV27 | ASREWTSGTDTQY
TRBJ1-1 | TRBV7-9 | ASSLGGEAF
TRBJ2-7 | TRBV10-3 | AISETGVSYEQY
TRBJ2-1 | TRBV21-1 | ASSKSQVAGSGNEQF
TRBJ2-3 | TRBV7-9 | ASSLGFNLGRESDTQY
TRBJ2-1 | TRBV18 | ASSQTGTYNEQF
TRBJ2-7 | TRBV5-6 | ASSLLEAREQY
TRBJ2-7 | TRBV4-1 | ASSQRDVRAGTEQY
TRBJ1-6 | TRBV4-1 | ASSQGLALNSPLH
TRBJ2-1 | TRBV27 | ASSSTGRNEQF
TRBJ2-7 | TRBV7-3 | ASSFLSLAGPYEQY
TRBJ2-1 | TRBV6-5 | ASSRTGHPVDEQF
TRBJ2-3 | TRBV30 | AWSIRTGGTDTQY
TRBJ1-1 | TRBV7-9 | ATPGQGKAF
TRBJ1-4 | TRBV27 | TYRVNEKLF
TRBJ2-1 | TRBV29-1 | SEWTGKYAPTQF
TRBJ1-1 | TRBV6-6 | ASSLPTTEAF
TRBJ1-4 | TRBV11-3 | ASSFRGSATNEKLF
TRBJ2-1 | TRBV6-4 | ASSDSGTRSYNEQF
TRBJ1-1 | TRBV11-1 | ASSLGPTVNTEAF
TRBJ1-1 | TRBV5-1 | ASSAPGQRNTEAF
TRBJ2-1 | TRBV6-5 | ASSSRLDVYNEQF
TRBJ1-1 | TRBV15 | ATADSMNTEAF
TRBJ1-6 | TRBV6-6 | ASSWSSYNSPLH
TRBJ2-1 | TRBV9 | ASSVDGEYNEQF
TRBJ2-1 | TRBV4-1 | ASSQSPHTGNEQF
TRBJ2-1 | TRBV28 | ASSLGQNEQF
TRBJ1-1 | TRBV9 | ASSVEGDGLFAEAF
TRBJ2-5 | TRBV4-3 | ASSPERMETQY
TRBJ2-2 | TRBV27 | ASSLGATGELF
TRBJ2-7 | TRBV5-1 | ASSLGPGYEQY
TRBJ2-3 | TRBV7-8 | ASSPPGAGEHTDTQY
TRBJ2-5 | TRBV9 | ASSILAGEETQY
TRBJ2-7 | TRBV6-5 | ASSRGTSGSNEQY
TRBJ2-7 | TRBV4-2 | ASSQEIQGPSYEQY
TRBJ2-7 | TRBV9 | ASSPWPGNEQY
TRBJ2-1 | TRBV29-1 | SGRGQSYNEQF
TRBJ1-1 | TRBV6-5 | ASSYSRVTMNTEAF
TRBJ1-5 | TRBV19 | ASSFLGRNQPQH
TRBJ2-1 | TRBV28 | ASSLAGGWSDEQF